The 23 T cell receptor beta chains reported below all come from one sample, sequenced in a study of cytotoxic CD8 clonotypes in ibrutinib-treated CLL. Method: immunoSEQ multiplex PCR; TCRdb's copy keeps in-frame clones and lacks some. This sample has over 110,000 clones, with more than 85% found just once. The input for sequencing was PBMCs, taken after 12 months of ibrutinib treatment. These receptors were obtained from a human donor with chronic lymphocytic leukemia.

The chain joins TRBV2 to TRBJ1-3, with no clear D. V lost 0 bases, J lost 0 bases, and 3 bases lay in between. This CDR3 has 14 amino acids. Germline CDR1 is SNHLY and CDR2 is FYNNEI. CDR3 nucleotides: TGTGCCAGCAGTGAAGCTAGCTCTGGAAACACCATATATTTT. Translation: CASSEASSGNTIYF.

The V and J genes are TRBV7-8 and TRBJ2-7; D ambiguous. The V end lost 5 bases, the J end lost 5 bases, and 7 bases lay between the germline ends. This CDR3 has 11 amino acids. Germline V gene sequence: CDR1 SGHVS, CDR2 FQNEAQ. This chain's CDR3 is CASSPDNEQYF. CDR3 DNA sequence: TGTGCCAGCAGCCCGGATAACGAGCAGTACTTC.

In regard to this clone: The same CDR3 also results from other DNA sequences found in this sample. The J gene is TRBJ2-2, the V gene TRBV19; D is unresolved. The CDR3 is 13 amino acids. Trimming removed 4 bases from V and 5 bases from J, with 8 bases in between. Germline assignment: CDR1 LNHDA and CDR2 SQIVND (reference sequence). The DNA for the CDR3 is TGTGCCAGTAGTAGCCGACCTACCGGGGAGCTGTTTTTT. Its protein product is CASSSRPTGELFF.

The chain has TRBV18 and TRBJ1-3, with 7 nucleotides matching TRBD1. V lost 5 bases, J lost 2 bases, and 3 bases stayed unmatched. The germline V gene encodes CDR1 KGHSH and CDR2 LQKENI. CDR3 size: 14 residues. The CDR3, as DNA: TGTGCCAGCTCAACCGGGACAGCTGGAAACACCATATATTTT. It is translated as CASSTGTAGNTIYF.

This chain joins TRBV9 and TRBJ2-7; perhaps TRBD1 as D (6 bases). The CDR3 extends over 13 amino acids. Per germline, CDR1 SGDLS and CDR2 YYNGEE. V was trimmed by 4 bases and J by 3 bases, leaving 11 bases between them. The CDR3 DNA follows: TGTGCCAGCAGCCAGGGGACACTCTACGAGCAGTACTTC. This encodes CASSQGTLYEQYF.

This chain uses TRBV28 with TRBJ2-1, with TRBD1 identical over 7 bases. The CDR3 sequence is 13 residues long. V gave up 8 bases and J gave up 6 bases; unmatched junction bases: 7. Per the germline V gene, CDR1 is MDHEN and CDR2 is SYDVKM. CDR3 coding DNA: TGTGCCAGCTTCGAACAGGGGATCAATGAGCAGTTCTTC. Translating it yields CASFEQGINEQFF.

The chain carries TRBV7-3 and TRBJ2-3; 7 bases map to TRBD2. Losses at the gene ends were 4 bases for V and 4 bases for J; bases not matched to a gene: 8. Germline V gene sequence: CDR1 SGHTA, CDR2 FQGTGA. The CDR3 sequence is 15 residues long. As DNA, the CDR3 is TGTGCCAGCAGCTCAACGGGGGGACGCGCAGATACGCAGTATTTT. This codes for CASSSTGGRADTQYF.

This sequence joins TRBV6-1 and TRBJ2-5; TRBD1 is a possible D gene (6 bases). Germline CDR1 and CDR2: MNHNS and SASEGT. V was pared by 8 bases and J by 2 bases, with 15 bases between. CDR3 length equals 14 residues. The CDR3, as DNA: TGTGCCAGCGAACAGGGATCAGATCAAGAGACCCAGTACTTC. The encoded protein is CASEQGSDQETQYF.

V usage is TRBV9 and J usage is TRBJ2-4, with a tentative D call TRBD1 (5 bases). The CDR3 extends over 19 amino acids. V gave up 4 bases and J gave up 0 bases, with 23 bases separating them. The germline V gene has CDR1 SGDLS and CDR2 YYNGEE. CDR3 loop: CASSRWPGHALEAKNIQYF. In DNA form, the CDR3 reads TGTGCCAGCAGCCGATGGCCAGGGCACGCTCTTGAAGCCAAAAACATTCAGTACTTC. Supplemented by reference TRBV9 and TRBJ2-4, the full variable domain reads DSGVTQTPKHLITATGQRVTLRCSPRSGDLSVYWYQQSLDQGLQFLIQYYNGEERAKGNILERFSAQQFPDLHSELNLSSLELGDSALYFCASSRWPGHALEAKNIQYFGAGTRLSVL.

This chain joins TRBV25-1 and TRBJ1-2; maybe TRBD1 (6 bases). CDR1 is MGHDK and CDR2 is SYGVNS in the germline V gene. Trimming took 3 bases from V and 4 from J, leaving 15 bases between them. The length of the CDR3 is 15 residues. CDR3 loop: CASSEGGGLGYGYTF. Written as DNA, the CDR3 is TGTGCCAGCAGTGAGGGCGGGGGGCTCGGCTATGGCTACACCTTC.

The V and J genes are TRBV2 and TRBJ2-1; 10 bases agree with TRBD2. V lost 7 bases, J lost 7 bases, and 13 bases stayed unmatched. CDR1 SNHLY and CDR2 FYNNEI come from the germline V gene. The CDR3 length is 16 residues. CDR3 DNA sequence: TGTGCCAGCAAAAAGCTCACTAGCGGGATGAGTAATGAGCAGTTCTTC. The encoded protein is CASKKLTSGMSNEQFF.

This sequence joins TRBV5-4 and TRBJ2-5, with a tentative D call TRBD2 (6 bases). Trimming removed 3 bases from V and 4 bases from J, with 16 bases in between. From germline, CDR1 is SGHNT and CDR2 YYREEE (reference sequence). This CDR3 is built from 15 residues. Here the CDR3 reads CASSSTSRRGETQYF. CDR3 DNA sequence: TGTGCCAGCAGCTCCACTAGCCGGAGGGGAGAGACCCAGTACTTC.

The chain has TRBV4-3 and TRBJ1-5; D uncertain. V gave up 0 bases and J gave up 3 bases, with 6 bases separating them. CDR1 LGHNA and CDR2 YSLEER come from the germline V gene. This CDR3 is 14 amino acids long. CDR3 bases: TGCGCCAGCAGCCAAGAGGCGATCAATCAGCCCCAGCATTTT. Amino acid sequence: CASSQEAINQPQHF.

The CDR3 nucleotides are TGTGCCAGCGGATCTGGACTAGCGGGGACTTACGAGCAGTACTTC. Protein product: CASGSGLAGTYEQYF. The chain employs TRBV9 and TRBJ2-7; the match to TRBD2 covers 12 bases. The trim removed 7 bases at V and 4 bases at J, leaving 9 bases unmatched. The CDR3 is made up of 15 amino acids. CDR1 and CDR2 (germline): SGDLS, YYNGEE.

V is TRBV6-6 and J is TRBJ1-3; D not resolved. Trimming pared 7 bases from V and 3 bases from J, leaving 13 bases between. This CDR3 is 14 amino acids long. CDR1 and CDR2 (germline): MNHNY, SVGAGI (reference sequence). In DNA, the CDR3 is TGTGCCAGCACTCAGACCGATTATGGAAACACCATATATTTT. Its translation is CASTQTDYGNTIYF.

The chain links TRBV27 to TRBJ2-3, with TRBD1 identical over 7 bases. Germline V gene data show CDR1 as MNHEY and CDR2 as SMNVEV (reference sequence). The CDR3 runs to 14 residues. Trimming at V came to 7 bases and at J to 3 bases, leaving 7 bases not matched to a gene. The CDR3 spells CASIGDRYTDTQYF. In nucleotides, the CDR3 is TGTGCCAGCATCGGGGACAGATATACAGATACGCAGTATTTT.

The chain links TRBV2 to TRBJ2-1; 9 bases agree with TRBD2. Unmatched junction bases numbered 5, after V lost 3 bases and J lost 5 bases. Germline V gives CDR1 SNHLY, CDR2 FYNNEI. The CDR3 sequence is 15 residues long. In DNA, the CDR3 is TGTGCCAGCAGTGATCTGGGACTAGCACACAATGAGCAGTTCTTC. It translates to CASSDLGLAHNEQFF.

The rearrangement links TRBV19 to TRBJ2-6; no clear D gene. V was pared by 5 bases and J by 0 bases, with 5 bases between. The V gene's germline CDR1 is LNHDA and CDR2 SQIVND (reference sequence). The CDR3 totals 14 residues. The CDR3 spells CASSDLSGANVLTF. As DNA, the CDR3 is TGTGCCAGTAGTGACCTCTCTGGGGCCAACGTCCTGACTTTC.

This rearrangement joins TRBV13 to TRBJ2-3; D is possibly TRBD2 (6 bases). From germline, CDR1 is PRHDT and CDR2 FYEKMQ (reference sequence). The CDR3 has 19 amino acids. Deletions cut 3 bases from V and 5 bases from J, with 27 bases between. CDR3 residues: CASSFQRLVPVPGEDTQYF. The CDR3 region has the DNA TGTGCCAGCAGCTTCCAGCGGCTCGTCCCGGTCCCGGGAGAAGATACGCAGTATTTT.

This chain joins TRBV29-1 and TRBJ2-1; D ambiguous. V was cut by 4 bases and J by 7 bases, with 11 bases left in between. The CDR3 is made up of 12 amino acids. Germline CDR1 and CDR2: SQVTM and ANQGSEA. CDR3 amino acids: CSVVVLGNEQFF. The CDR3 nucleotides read TGCAGCGTTGTTGTTCTCGGGAATGAGCAGTTCTTC.

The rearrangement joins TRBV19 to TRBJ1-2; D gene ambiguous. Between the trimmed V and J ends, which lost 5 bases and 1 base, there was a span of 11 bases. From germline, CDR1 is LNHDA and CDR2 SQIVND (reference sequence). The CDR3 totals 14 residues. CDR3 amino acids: CASSYGAGNYGYTF. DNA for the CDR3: TGTGCCAGTAGTTACGGTGCCGGTAACTATGGCTACACCTTC.

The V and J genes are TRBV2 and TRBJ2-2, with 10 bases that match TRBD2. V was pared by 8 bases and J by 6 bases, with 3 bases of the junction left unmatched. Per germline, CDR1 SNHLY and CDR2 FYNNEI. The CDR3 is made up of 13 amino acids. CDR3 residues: CASGLAVAGELFF. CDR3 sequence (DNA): TGTGCCAGCGGACTAGCGGTCGCCGGGGAGCTGTTTTTT.

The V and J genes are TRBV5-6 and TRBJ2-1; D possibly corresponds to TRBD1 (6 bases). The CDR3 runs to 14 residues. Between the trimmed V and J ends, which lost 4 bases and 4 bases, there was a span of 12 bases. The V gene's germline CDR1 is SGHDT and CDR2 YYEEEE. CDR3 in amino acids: CASSETGDYNEQFF. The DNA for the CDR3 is TGTGCCAGCAGCGAGACAGGAGATTACAATGAGCAGTTCTTC.